This TCR beta chain derives from a study of breast tumors, draining lymph nodes, adjacent tissues. Study observations and caveats: Luminal-like breast cancer showed significantly greater tumor-nontumor repertoire similarity than basal-like breast cancer did.

The length of the CDR3 is 14 residues. Germline V gene lookup returns CDR1 SEHNR and CDR2 FQNEAQ (reference sequence). V lost 4 bases to trimming and J lost 4 bases; unmatched junction nucleotides: 6. This clonotype was seen a few times. Antigen: not known. TCRdb analysed the multiplex PCR reads with MiXCR anew, one entry per CDR3 protein. The sample lists about 25,000 distinct CDR3 sequences, approximately 20% seen once, with about 13% in the top ten. The TCR was taken from a female donor with breast cancer. Some clones in this sample may be carry-over from other donors' samples. Sequencing input: breast tumor tissue. The chain couples TRBV7-9 to TRBJ1-1, with 7 bases fitting TRBD1. CDR3 sequence: CASSSDREATEAFF. Written as DNA, the CDR3 is TGTGCCAGCAGCTCCGACAGGGAGGCCACTGAAGCTTTCTTT.